This T cell receptor (beta chain) appears in the sequencing data of a study of blood T cells in healthy people across ages. Trimming took 2 bases from V and 0 from J; bases not matched to a gene: 6. The CDR3 loop spans 16 amino acids. CDR1 and CDR2 from the germline V gene are SGHRS and YFSETQ. Per-sample PBMC isolation yielded at least 6.5 million cells. Study-wide results and caveats: Unknown donor CMV status possibly confounded expanded clonotype changes. Unsorted PBMCs ruled out conclusive naive versus antigen-experienced comparison.

Sample-barcoded 5' priming and a J-beta primer mix drove a second PCR of roughly 7 to 11 cycles. TCRdb independently ran MiXCR on the 5' RACE reads; one entry per CDR3 protein. Of approximately 960,000 distinct CDR3 sequences in the sample, almost 30% were seen once. Details on this clonotype: Antigen: not known.

This sample also appeared in a second study, on T cells of mothers and their children.

Sequencing used blood. This TCR was sampled from a middle-aged woman in good health. The chain has TRBV5-1 and TRBJ1-2, with TRBD1 matching 8 bases. The CDR3 DNA follows: TGCGCCAGCAGCTTAACCAGGGGGCCCGCTAACTATGGCTACACCTTC. Protein sequence: CASSLTRGPANYGYTF.